This T cell receptor beta chain appears in the sequencing data of a study of T cells in Graves' hyperthyroidism and ophthalmopathy. Study-wide points: Most thyroid clonotypes expanded above 0.001 appeared in blood too. Median prediction lead before ophthalmopathy onset was around 6.9 months with the model.

Pregnant or lactating patients were excluded, as were those with uncontrolled infection or other autoimmune disease. Diagnostic decisions used clinical symptoms, serum thyroxine and TRAb, thyroid ultrasound and orbital computed tomography. Amplified TCR beta CDR3 regions came from RNA transcripts. During a first-round RT-PCR of the TCR CDR3, the HTBI primer set was used. TCRdb re-called the multiplex PCR reads through MiXCR, storing one row per CDR3 protein. The sample carries hundreds of thousands of distinct CDR3 sequences, 40% to 55% recorded once. This clonotype was seen only once. Its specificity is unknown. Germline CDR1 and CDR2: SNHLY and FYNNEI. This CDR3 comprises 12 residues. After removal of 10 bases from V and 5 bases from J, the junction contained 5 bases not matched to a gene.

Input material: peripheral blood or thyroid tissue (not recorded which). This TCR was recovered from a woman aged 18 to 35 with Graves' hyperthyroidism. J is TRBJ2-3 and V is TRBV2, with 8 bases matching TRBD2. CDR3: CANGLALDTQYF. Here the CDR3 DNA reads TGTGCCAACGGACTAGCCCTAGATACGCAGTATTTT.